This T cell receptor (beta chain) was obtained from a study of cytomegalovirus exposure and HLA in healthy donors (TCRdb year 2017). Regarding the study in general: An earlier analysis of fewer than 750 of the donors reported under 300 Gb of sequence data and about 120 million unique TCR beta sequences obtained from approximately 180 million T cells. An early release that covered fewer than 800 HLA-typed donors contained around 300 gigabases of sequencing data and 80 million or so unique TCR sequences. Among the roughly 380 genotyped donors, around 81% belonged to the genetic ancestry cluster associated with self-reported Caucasian donors. The study was designed to test whether signatures of past pathogen exposure could be identified by cataloging public T cell receptors. The study profiled the T cell repertoires of around 700 subjects by immunosequencing and related them to cytomegalovirus serostatus. A separate validation cohort of roughly 130 different subjects was used in addition to the 666-subject first cohort. To predict cytomegalovirus infection status, the study combined high-throughput TCR immunosequencing, statistical association of individual TCRs with disease status, and machine learning. A later analysis re-examined previously published TCR beta repertoires from over 500 donors and added high-resolution HLA genotyping to investigate patterns of TCR occurrence. Rather than using new phenotypic data, the later analysis identified candidate immune exposures from TCR beta sequences and from how often those sequences occurred across donors. To decide whether each TCR beta V gene segment behaved as functional or pseudogenic, an earlier analysis of 587 of the donors relied on high-throughput TCR beta sequencing. Donor age, sex, ethnicity and CMV serostatus were compiled alongside the repertoire data. Genome-wide SNP genotypes for about 60% of the roughly 670 donors were used in a later genetic analysis, which treated that subset as a discovery cohort. All discovery cohort repertoires had been generated using a single sequencing platform. HLA typing included class I and class II loci at four-digit resolution. Typing coverage varied by locus: 629-630 donors for A, B, C, DRB1 and DQB1; more than 500 for DQA1; about 590 for DPA1; around 490 for DPB1. Because of strong linkage in the cohort, a few DR-DQ haplotypes were treated as single units for association and clustering. Among roughly 400 genotyped donors of the cohort, an average of approximately 250,000 unique TCR beta nucleotide sequences were sequenced per donor, 15% to 20% of them non-productive.

The V end loses 6 bases and the J end loses 1 base, and a stretch of 16 bases separates them. Per the germline V gene (reference sequence), MNHNY is the CDR1 and SVGAGI is the CDR2. Including the terminal cysteine and phenylalanine, the CDR3 comprises 15 residues. Left in the record is the CDR3 DNA by itself, 45 bases read in frame from the first base. The paper as a whole reports these results and caveats: The classifier was reported to diagnose cytomegalovirus status with high specificity and sensitivity in both the original and validation cohorts. A further reported finding was that TCR beta sequences accurately predicted the HLA-A and HLA-B alleles for most subjects in the first cohort. Some IMGT-functional V segments, including TRBV6-2 and TRBV6-3, could not be told apart with the 87-base-pair reads, so those segments were excluded. In an earlier analysis of more than 500 of the donors, most TCR beta V segments appeared in productive rearrangements about 87% or about 30% of the time, broadly matching IMGT annotations. Compared with the approximately 710-donor mean, donors in an Asian-associated ancestry cluster had fewer N-insertions in productive TCRs, according to a later genetic analysis. A later analysis found that TCR association rates varied across HLA loci, with DRB1 alleles showing the most associated TCRs and HLA-C alleles the fewest. Presence/absence analyses assumed roughly uniform sequencing depth across donors, an assumption that may not hold. When HLA alleles, especially DR and DQ, strongly co-occurred, attributing TCR associations to individual alleles was difficult. A cluster of highly shared sequence variants was judged likely to be a technical artifact of the sequencing pipeline. The study gave a list of around 170 TCR beta chains associated with cytomegalovirus. According to a later analysis, most CMV-associated TCR beta chains appeared to be HLA-restricted, and the HLA associations seemed to be driven largely by CMV exposure. Most TCR sequences were observed very rarely across donors, whereas some public TCRs were present in many individuals. About 17 rarely observed V segments, including chromosome 9 orphons, were excluded from the earlier analysis of 550 to 700 of the donors because counts were too low. CMV serostatus was the only immune exposure information available for the cohort. Linkage disequilibrium might explain the correlated functional status among segregating V segments, but an unknown experimental factor could not be excluded. In a later analysis, HLA-associated TCR beta chains were found to be more clonally expanded and to have lower generation probabilities than equally common non-associated chains. At a false discovery rate of 0.05, a later analysis linked under 20,000 TCR beta sequences to specific HLA alleles. A few of the identified cytomegalovirus-associated TCR beta chains were confirmed in vitro to be specific for cytomegalovirus antigens. Because HLA typing was unavailable for some donors at each locus, only the typed subset was used in association tests. In a later genetic analysis, a missense DCLRE1C variant was associated with V-gene and J-gene trimming of TCR beta chains, and the association was replicated in an independent cohort. This cohort had only TCR beta chains sequenced, and the lack of alpha or paired-chain data limited which features could be detected. In a later analysis, several top co-occurrence clusters were reported to appear linked to parvovirus B19, influenza, CMV and Epstein-Barr virus. According to the authors, the approach could potentially be generalized to other disease states and immunological phenotypes.

The cohort was made up of 666 healthy bone marrow donors. Cohort members were all nominally healthy when sampled, although unrecorded immune exposures were likely present. The donor tested CMV seropositive and was one of the 289 seropositive cohort members. A peripheral blood sample was provided by each donor, and peripheral blood mononuclear cells were used for TCR beta sequencing. Genomic DNA extraction from the blood cell samples was performed with the Qiagen DNeasy Blood Extraction Kit. This clone was counted only a few times. Its antigen specificity is not known. No much larger clone exists at a distance of one base, and base qualities are not known. Receptor libraries were prepared by the immunoSEQ multiplex PCR assay. The multiplex PCR relied on a mix of 60 forward primers for TCR Vbeta segments and 13 reverse primers for TCR Jbeta segments. Amplification of the CDR3 region of rearranged TCR beta genes was performed with a multiplex PCR assay on genomic DNA. The amplified TCR beta libraries were sequenced on the Illumina HiSeq System as 87-base-pair reads. For the original study's pipeline: A later analysis tallied 75 million to 85 million unique TCR beta chains across the 650 to 750 repertoires, and roughly 11 million of those chains were shared by two or more donors. Raw reads were error-corrected and collapsed into unique sequences by a nearest-neighbor algorithm in which closely related sequences were merged to remove PCR and sequencing errors. CDR3 sequences were aligned to IMGT reference sequences to assign V, D and J gene segments. For a sequence to be retained, a match of at least six nucleotides to both a V gene segment and a J gene segment was required. A rearrangement counted as productive if the CDR3 had no stop codons and remained in frame with V and J, and every other rearrangement counted as non-productive. Following IMGT convention, CDR3 was defined as the stretch from the second conserved V-encoded cysteine to the conserved J-encoded phenylalanine. The earlier analysis of 500 to 600 of the donors excluded sequences that lacked an unambiguous match to a single V gene segment. An earlier analysis of about 600 of the donors called V segments functional above 56.7% productive rearrangements and segregating when the between-donor standard deviation exceeded 5%. A statistical classification framework was built to diagnose cytomegalovirus status from the catalog of TCR beta chain sequences. In a later analysis, V and J genes were assigned by comparing TCR nucleotide sequences against IMGT/GENE-DB human TR gene sequences. Using the TCRdist pipeline, a later analysis assigned CDR3 sequences along with most-parsimonious VDJ recombination scenarios. In a later analysis, each TCR beta chain was defined by its CDR3 amino acid sequence together with its V-gene family, and reads lacking a unique V-gene family were excluded. A later analysis removed 550 to 700 highly shared, low-generation-probability nucleotide sequences to deal with suspected cross-contamination and a sequencing artifact. A later analysis calculated a clonal expansion index for each public chain from normalized within-repertoire ranks of inferred template counts. Generation probabilities in a later analysis came from a VDJ recombination model fitted to out-of-frame rearrangements, and those results were checked against IGoR. In a later analysis, hypergeometric tests were used to score TCR-TCR, TCR-HLA and TCR-CMV co-occurrence, with a repertoire-size bias correction applied to TCR pairs. A later analysis estimated false discovery rates by permuting HLA or CMV assignments 20 times. In a later analysis, co-occurring TCRs were grouped using DBSCAN, and TCRdist sequence similarity was added for clustering within HLA-allele-positive subsets. Co-occurrence clustering excluded repertoires with fewer than 30,000 or more than 120,000 public chains, plus five with anomalous nucleotide sharing. TCRdb took this table from immuneACCESS and kept in-frame rearrangements with V and J called. Such tables lack part of the clones; where checked against another copy, unresolved V genes explain under half of the gap, and the rest is unexplained. From that table come the V and J calls and clone size; the DNA was used to work out D and trimming. Across this sample there are 90,000 to 100,000 clones, with about 83% seen only once. Over 15% of the sample is taken by the ten largest.

The sequencing sample was made of PBMCs. This chain is built from TRBV6-6 and TRBJ2-7; the D gene is perhaps TRBD2, from 6 matching bases. This sequence was found in a man in his 60s in good health and CMV-seropositive. The sequenced DNA is TGTGCCAGCAGAAAGGAGGGTCAGGTTTCCTACGAGCAGTACTTC. Its protein reads: CASRKEGQVSYEQYF.